What follows are 9 T cell receptor beta chains derived from one specimen sequenced in a study of vaccination effects on CD4 cells after COVID-19. These receptors' targets are unknown. Profiled with immunoSEQ multiplex PCR; TCRdb holds only in-frame clones, not every one. Of tens of thousands of clones in the sample, around 70% were seen once. With the ViraFEST assay, the study expanded antigen-specific CD4+ T cells using viral peptide pools, then sequenced them. Subsequent to roughly 9 days of culture, CD4+ T cells were isolated. Vaccine recipients lacked prior SARS-CoV-2 infection and had negative nucleocapsid antibodies. The sequences come from CD4+ T cells from PBMCs cultured with SARS-CoV-2 spike peptides, collected before COVID-19 vaccination. The source is a human donor who received a COVID-19 vaccine.

This chain joins TRBV19 and TRBJ1-5; no firm D call. CDR3 length equals 13 residues. Per germline, CDR1 LNHDA and CDR2 SQIVND (reference sequence). Trimming removed 7 bases from V and 6 bases from J, with 13 bases in between. CDR3: CASKGRVGQPQHF. Here the CDR3 DNA reads TGTGCCAGTAAAGGGAGGGTGGGTCAGCCCCAGCATTTT.

The rearrangement uses TRBV7-9 and TRBJ2-1; 7 nucleotides align to TRBD2. The CDR3 contains 17 residues. The germline V gene encodes CDR1 SEHNR and CDR2 FQNEAQ (reference sequence). Trimming took 1 base from V and 5 from J; bases not matched to a gene: 11. CDR3 DNA sequence: TGTGCCAGCAGCTTAGGGGCCTGGTCTAGCGGAGACAATGAGCAGTTCTTC. Protein sequence: CASSLGAWSSGDNEQFF.

The chain recombines TRBV28 with TRBJ2-3; 7 bases line up with TRBD2. The CDR3 totals 11 residues. Germline loops: CDR1 MDHEN, CDR2 SYDVKM. V lost 6 bases and J lost 13; bases outside the gene matches: 7. The CDR3 sequence: CASSDGGTKYF. The CDR3, as DNA: TGTGCCAGCAGCGACGGGGGGACTAAGTATTTT. The full variable domain, rest sourced from reference TRBV28 and TRBJ2-3, is DVKVTQSSRYLVKRTGEKVFLECVQDMDHENMFWYRQDPGLGLRLIYFSYDVKMKEKGDIPEGYSVSREKKERFSLILESASTNQTSMYLCASSDGGTKYFGPGTRLTVL.

The rearrangement links TRBV18 to TRBJ2-1; no firm D call. Germline lookup yields CDR1 KGHSH and CDR2 LQKENI. The ends were cut back, 10 bases at V and 0 bases at J, with 10 bases in the middle. This CDR3 is 13 amino acids long. Here the CDR3 DNA reads TGTGCCACCAGTTTTGGCTCCTACAATGAGCAGTTCTTC. This codes for CATSFGSYNEQFF.

The CDR3 coding sequence is TGTGCCAGTAAGGGAGCTGGGGCCAACGTCCTGACTTTC. Its protein is CASKGAGANVLTF. V gene TRBV19 combines with J gene TRBJ2-6; possible D gene TRBD2, 5 bases. The V gene's germline CDR1 is LNHDA and CDR2 SQIVND (reference sequence). V lost 7 bases, J lost 2 bases, and 6 bases lay in between. The CDR3 is 13 amino acids. Full variable domain (missing parts from reference TRBV19 and TRBJ2-6): DGGITQSPKYLFRKEGQNVTLSCEQNLNHDAMYWYRQDPGQGLRLIYYSQIVNDFQKGDIAEGYSVSREKKESFPLTVTSAQKNPTAFYLCASKGAGANVLTFGAGSRLTVL.

V gene TRBV20-1 combines with J gene TRBJ2-7, with TRBD1 identical over 9 bases. The germline CDR1 and CDR2 sequences are DFQATT and SNEGSKA (reference sequence). The trim removed 5 bases at V and 5 bases at J, leaving 1 base unmatched. The CDR3 spans 11 residues. The CDR3 is CSAGQGNEQYF. CDR3 in DNA: TGCAGTGCTGGACAGGGGAACGAGCAGTACTTC.

The chain uses TRBV2 and TRBJ2-4; D might be TRBD1 or TRBD2, each matching 5 bases. V shed 4 bases and J shed 3 bases, with 13 bases lying between them. From germline, CDR1 is SNHLY and CDR2 FYNNEI. The CDR3 loop spans 15 amino acids. Written as DNA, the CDR3 is TGTGCCAGCAGTGGGCAGGGAGTTGGCAAAAACATTCAGTACTTC. This gives the protein CASSGQGVGKNIQYF. The whole variable domain, filled in from reference TRBV2 and TRBJ2-4, reads EPEVTQTPSHQVTQMGQEVILRCVPISNHLYFYWYRQILGQKVEFLVSFYNNEISEKSEIFDDQFSVERPDGSNFTLKIRSTKLEDSAMYFCASSGQGVGKNIQYFGAGTRLSVL.

The rearrangement links TRBV25-1 to TRBJ2-3, with D uncertain. Trimming removed 1 base from V and 4 bases from J, with 6 bases in between. CDR3 length: 13 residues. Germline CDR1 is MGHDK and CDR2 is SYGVNS. CDR3 in amino acids: CASSESAPDTQYF. Here the CDR3 DNA reads TGTGCCAGCAGTGAATCAGCACCAGATACGCAGTATTTT.

In its sample, this clone was seen a few times. The CDR3 nucleotides are TGTGCCAGCAGCTTCGGTGGGGGATCGTACAATGAGCAGTTCTTC. Translated: CASSFGGGSYNEQFF. The J gene is TRBJ2-1, the V gene TRBV7-8; D possibly uses TRBD1 or TRBD2 (5 bases each). CDR3 length: 15 amino acids. CDR1 is SGHVS and CDR2 is FQNEAQ in the germline V gene. V lost 3 bases, J lost 4 bases, and 13 bases lay in between.